Listed below are T cell receptor beta chains from one sample, sequenced in a study of blood T cell repertoires in COVID-19. The assay was immunoSEQ multiplex PCR, and TCRdb's table has in-frame clones only and misses some. Among roughly 140,000 clones listed, roughly 85% were seen once. The sample comprised peripheral blood. The receptor source for this set is a woman aged 55-70 years with COVID-19, enrolled during active disease. Both conserved end residues are part of each CDR3. The D gene is left open where the match is weak. Clone size is given for some rows only: seen once, a few or many times, or a class if the clone is expanded.

J	D	size	V	CDR3	DNA
TRBJ2-4	TRBD1	NA	TRBV6-6	CASSQGQGVKNIQYF	TGTGCCAGCAGTCAGGGACAGGGTGTCAAAAACATTCAGTACTTC
TRBJ2-1	TRBD1	NA	TRBV9	CASSAPGTGPYNEQFF	TGTGCCAGCAGCGCTCCCGGGACAGGGCCCTACAATGAGCAGTTCTTC
TRBJ1-3	TRBD1	NA	TRBV10-3	CAISESIFRDSSSGNTIYF	TGTGCCATCAGTGAGTCGATTTTCCGGGACAGCAGCTCTGGAAACACCATATATTTT
TRBJ1-5	NA	NA	TRBV6-1	CASSDGSGGKPQHF	TGTGCCAGCAGTGATGGGTCGGGGGGCAAGCCCCAGCATTTT
TRBJ2-7	TRBD2	few	TRBV4-2	CASSKTSGTTNYEQYF	TGTGCCAGCAGCAAAACTAGCGGAACTACCAACTACGAGCAGTACTTC
TRBJ2-5	TRBD2	NA	TRBV5-6	CASSSTSVGGETQYF	TGTGCCAGCAGCTCCACCTCGGTGGGGGGGGAGACCCAGTACTTC
TRBJ1-2	NA	NA	TRBV18	CASTKERRYGYTF	TGTGCCAGCACGAAGGAGCGCCGCTATGGCTACACCTTC
TRBJ1-1	TRBD1	NA	TRBV27	CASSYLTGAKAFF	TGTGCCAGCAGTTACCTGACAGGGGCGAAAGCTTTCTTT
TRBJ2-3	TRBD2	NA	TRBV11-2	CASSFRASGRSVDTQYF	TGTGCCAGCAGCTTTCGAGCTAGCGGGAGATCTGTAGATACGCAGTATTTT
TRBJ1-5	NA	NA	TRBV27	CASSFGQLQPQHF	TGTGCCAGCAGTTTCGGACAGCTCCAGCCCCAGCATTTT
TRBJ1-1	TRBD1	NA	TRBV6-6	CASSKGQGRMTEAFF	TGTGCCAGCAGTAAGGGACAGGGGAGGATGACTGAAGCTTTCTTT
TRBJ1-2	NA	few	TRBV4-1	CASSRIQDSYGYTF	TGCGCCAGCAGCCGAATCCAGGACAGCTATGGCTACACCTTC
TRBJ1-4	NA	NA	TRBV14	CASSQAWGGNEKLFF	TGTGCCAGCAGCCAAGCATGGGGGGGTAATGAAAAACTGTTTTTT
TRBJ2-1	NA	NA	TRBV4-1	CASSQVARHEQFF	TGCGCCAGCAGCCAAGTAGCCAGACATGAGCAGTTCTTC
TRBJ1-2	NA	NA	TRBV6-4	CASSWEGTYGYTF	TGTGCCAGCAGTTGGGAGGGGACTTATGGCTACACCTTC
TRBJ2-7	TRBD1	NA	TRBV29-1	CSVEHEQGVGYEQYF	TGCAGCGTTGAGCATGAACAGGGGGTCGGTTACGAGCAGTACTTC
TRBJ1-1	NA	few	TRBV7-3	CASSLKVGQGTEAFF	TGTGCCAGCAGCTTAAAGGTCGGGCAGGGAACTGAAGCTTTCTTT
TRBJ2-1	NA	NA	TRBV6-5	CASSSGGYEQFF	TGTGCCAGCAGTTCAGGGGGGTATGAGCAGTTCTTC
TRBJ1-1	TRBD1	NA	TRBV19	CASSKDRAPMNTEAFF	TGTGCCAGTAGTAAAGACAGGGCTCCGATGAACACTGAAGCTTTCTTT
TRBJ2-5	NA	NA	TRBV5-1	CASSLATGPETQYF	TGCGCCAGCAGCTTGGCGACGGGTCCGGAGACCCAGTACTTC
TRBJ1-2	NA	NA	TRBV9	CASSVEGQPYGYTF	TGTGCCAGCAGCGTAGAAGGACAGCCCTATGGCTACACCTTC
TRBJ1-1	NA	NA	TRBV27	CASVRGTEAFF	TGTGCCAGTGTGAGAGGGACTGAAGCTTTCTTT
TRBJ1-5	NA	NA	TRBV6-1	CASSAQSFQSNQPQHF	TGTGCCAGCAGTGCCCAGTCCTTCCAGAGCAATCAGCCCCAGCATTTT
TRBJ2-1	NA	NA	TRBV7-8	CASSLRGQLGNEQFF	TGTGCCAGCAGCTTACGGGGACAACTTGGAAATGAGCAGTTCTTC
TRBJ1-1	NA	NA	TRBV29-1	CSAQGTTEAFF	TGCAGCGCCCAGGGGACCACTGAAGCTTTCTTT
TRBJ2-1	NA	NA	TRBV9	CASSVNWAQGEQFF	TGTGCCAGCAGCGTAAATTGGGCCCAAGGAGAGCAGTTCTTC
TRBJ1-3	NA	NA	TRBV7-8	CASSRRGDGSGNTIYF	TGTGCCAGCAGCCGTCGCGGGGACGGCTCTGGAAACACCATATATTTT
TRBJ1-1	NA	few	TRBV7-8	CASRRGGNTEAFF	TGTGCCAGCCGGAGGGGCGGGAACACTGAAGCTTTCTTT
TRBJ2-7	TRBD1	NA	TRBV27	CASSRDRQTYEQYF	TGTGCCAGCAGCAGGGACAGGCAAACCTACGAGCAGTACTTC
TRBJ1-2	TRBD1	NA	TRBV6-5	CASRGQTNGYTF	TGTGCCAGCAGGGGACAGACGAATGGCTACACCTTC
TRBJ1-1	NA	NA	TRBV7-2	CASSLGAGNTEAFF	TGTGCCAGCAGCTTAGGGGCAGGGAACACTGAAGCTTTCTTT
TRBJ2-5	NA	NA	TRBV7-2	CASSLSGETQYF	TGTGCCAGCAGCTTATCAGGGGAGACCCAGTACTTC
TRBJ1-1	NA	NA	TRBV7-9	CASSLTRVTEAFF	TGTGCCAGCAGCTTGACCAGGGTAACTGAAGCTTTCTTT
TRBJ2-3	TRBD1	NA	TRBV6-6	CASTIPQGAGDTQYF	TGTGCCAGCACCATACCCCAGGGGGCTGGAGATACGCAGTATTTT
TRBJ1-1	NA	once	TRBV24-1	CATTGGAANTEAFF	TGTGCCACCACCGGCGGGGCTGCGAACACTGAAGCTTTCTTT
TRBJ2-2	NA	NA	TRBV5-4	CASSLSSTRAGELFF	TGTGCCAGCAGCTTAAGTAGTACTAGGGCCGGGGAGCTGTTTTTT
TRBJ1-1	NA	NA	TRBV27	CASSSGRVDTEAFF	TGTGCCAGCAGTTCGGGCAGGGTGGACACTGAAGCTTTCTTT
TRBJ1-2	NA	NA	TRBV3-1/TRBV3-2	CASSHRDVDYGYTF	TGTGCCAGCAGCCATCGGGATGTCGACTATGGCTACACCTTC
TRBJ1-2	TRBD1	NA	TRBV27	CASRATDRGGYTF	TGTGCCAGCAGGGCAACCGACAGGGGTGGCTACACCTTC
TRBJ1-5	NA	NA	TRBV29-1	CSAGEDSNQPQHF	TGCAGCGCTGGGGAGGATAGCAATCAGCCCCAGCATTTT
TRBJ1-1	TRBD1	NA	TRBV10-2	CASRDRDSPNTEAFF	TGCGCCAGCAGGGACAGGGACAGCCCTAACACTGAAGCTTTCTTT
TRBJ1-6	NA	NA	TRBV6-1	CASSEVDNSPLHF	TGTGCCAGCAGTGAAGTAGATAATTCACCCCTCCACTTT
TRBJ2-2	NA	NA	TRBV5-5	CASSLVQMNTGELFF	TGTGCCAGCAGCTTGGTACAGATGAACACCGGGGAGCTGTTTTTT
TRBJ1-2	NA	few	TRBV3-1/TRBV3-2	CASSQPTGRGGYTF	TGTGCCAGCAGCCAACCGACAGGTCGTGGTGGCTACACCTTC
TRBJ1-4	NA	NA	TRBV19	CASSTTANEKLFF	TGTGCCAGTAGTACGACAGCTAATGAAAAACTGTTTTTT
TRBJ1-2	TRBD1	NA	TRBV7-2	CASSRGQGLPYGYTF	TGTGCCAGCAGCCGCGGACAGGGACTACCCTATGGCTACACCTTC
TRBJ1-2	NA	NA	TRBV3-1/TRBV3-2	CASRWNGGYGYTF	TGTGCCAGCAGATGGAACGGAGGCTATGGCTACACCTTC
TRBJ2-2	TRBD1	once	TRBV30	CAWAGQAPGELFF	TGTGCCTGGGCGGGACAGGCGCCCGGGGAGCTGTTTTTT